Listed here are 18 T cell receptor beta chains from one sample, sequenced in a study of cytomegalovirus exposure and HLA in healthy donors. Primers for the PCR totalled 60 Vbeta and 13 Jbeta. This table comes from immunoSEQ multiplex PCR, and its TCRdb copy is limited to in-frame clones, with some not included. The sample contains 200,000 to 250,000 clones, around four fifths of which appear only once. The sequencing sample was made of PBMCs. These receptor sequences come from a woman aged 40 to 50 in good health and CMV-seronegative.

This clone has more than one count but fewer than ten. This chain links TRBV9 with TRBJ2-5; 10 nucleotides align to TRBD2. Germline CDR1 reads SGDLS; CDR2 reads YYNGEE. This CDR3 is built from 15 residues. V gave up 2 bases and J gave up 0 bases; unmatched junction bases: 1. The CDR3 spells CASSVSGGHQETQYF. For the CDR3, the DNA is TGTGCCAGCAGCGTTAGCGGGGGGCACCAAGAGACCCAGTACTTC.

A word on this clone: The junction does not match germline at one end; this may be a read error. This chain joins TRBV18 and TRBJ2-1; D not certain. This CDR3 is 14 amino acids long. The germline V gene has CDR1 KGHSH and CDR2 LQKENI. CDR3 amino acids: CASSPLLNYNEQFF. Here the CDR3 DNA reads TGTGCCAGCTCGCCACTGTTAAACTACAATGAGCAGTTCTTC. The variable domain in full, with the rest retrieved from reference TRBV18 and TRBJ2-1, is NAGVMQNPRHLVRRRGQEARLRCSPMKGHSHVYWYRQLPEEGLKFMVYLQKENIIDESGMPKERFSAEFPKEGPSILRIQQVVRGDSAAYFCASSPLLNYNEQFFGPGTRLTVL.

The chain joins TRBV5-8 to TRBJ2-1; 9 bases align to TRBD2. The germline gives CDR1 SGHTS, CDR2 YDEGEE. With V trimmed by 2 bases and J by 8 bases, 5 bases remained unmatched. CDR3 size: 14 residues. The CDR3 region is CASSLLAGRDEQFF. The DNA of the CDR3 is TGTGCCAGCAGCTTACTAGCGGGCAGGGATGAGCAGTTCTTC.

This clone was counted a single time. The chain joins TRBV7-2 to TRBJ1-2, with 7 bases fitting TRBD1. Germline CDR1 and CDR2: SGHTA and FQGNSA. The CDR3 has 15 residues. The V and J ends lost 5 bases and 8 bases, in that order; junction bases with no gene match: 14. The CDR3 DNA follows: TGTGCCAGCAGCGCCCAACAGGGGCGACATGGAGGCTACACCTTC. Translation: CASSAQQGRHGGYTF. Full variable domain (rest looked up from reference TRBV7-2 and TRBJ1-2): GAGVSQSPSNKVTEKGKDVELRCDPISGHTALYWYRQSLGQGLEFLIYFQGNSAPDKSGLPSDRFSAERTGGSVSTLTIQRTQQEDSAVYLCASSAQQGRHGGYTFGSGTRLTVV.

The rearrangement links TRBV5-1 to TRBJ2-3; 9 nucleotides match TRBD2. From germline, CDR1 is SGHRS and CDR2 YFSETQ. V dropped 0 bases and J dropped 6; count of bases not matched to a gene: 8. This CDR3 has 16 amino acids. The CDR3 coding sequence is TGCGCCAGCAGCTTGGCACTAGCGGGTGGCCCGGATACGCAGTATTTT. It is translated as CASSLALAGGPDTQYF.

J is TRBJ1-2 and V is TRBV7-9, with TRBD1 matching 8 bases. Germline assignment: CDR1 SEHNR and CDR2 FQNEAQ (reference sequence). The CDR3 sequence is 14 residues long. J lost 2 bases, V lost 5 bases, and 4 bases had no gene match. This CDR3 reads CASSHDRGNYGYTF. The CDR3 nucleotides read TGTGCCAGCAGCCACGACAGGGGAAACTATGGCTACACCTTC.

This sequence joins TRBV19 and TRBJ2-2; D possibly corresponds to TRBD1 (6 bases). CDR3 length: 14 residues. Germline CDR1 LNHDA, CDR2 SQIVND (reference sequence). The ends were cut back, 8 bases at V and 7 bases at J, with 17 bases in the middle. DNA of the CDR3: TGTGCCAGTTCACAGGGCGGGCACGGCGGGGAGCTGTTTTTT. This gives the protein CASSQGGHGGELFF.

V is TRBV30 and J is TRBJ2-7; perhaps TRBD2 as D (5 bases). The germline V gene encodes CDR1 GTSNPN and CDR2 SVGIG (reference sequence). The CDR3 contains 13 residues. Between the trimmed V and J ends, which lost 0 bases and 7 bases, there was a span of 13 bases. The CDR3 nucleotides read TGTGCCTGGAGTGTACTAGGTCGTGGAGAGCAGTACTTC. Its protein product is CAWSVLGRGEQYF.

The CDR3 nucleotides read TGTGCCAGCTCACCTGGGACAGGGTCCATCTACGAGCAGTACTTC. Translated: CASSPGTGSIYEQYF. The chain links TRBV18 to TRBJ2-7; 9 bases match TRBD1. After removal of 3 bases from V and 3 bases from J, the junction contained 6 bases not matched to a gene. The CDR3 sequence is 15 residues long. Germline CDR1 and CDR2: KGHSH and LQKENI.

The chain uses TRBV30 and TRBJ1-5; D is perhaps TRBD1 (6 bases). Germline CDR1 reads GTSNPN; CDR2 reads SVGIG (reference sequence). Trimming stripped 5 bases from V and 0 bases from J, with 14 bases between. This CDR3 comprises 15 residues. Written as DNA, the CDR3 is TGTGCCTGGGCCTTGGGGGCGGCTAGCAATCAGCCCCAGCATTTT. It specifies CAWALGAASNQPQHF.

In DNA, the CDR3 is TGTGCCGGCAACCTCCGGGAGGAGGCCTATGGCTACACCTTC. It yields the protein CAGNLREEAYGYTF. The chain couples TRBV6-6 to TRBJ1-2, with D unclear. V was clipped by 11 bases and J by 4 bases, with 20 bases between them. From germline, CDR1 is MNHNY and CDR2 SVGAGI (reference sequence). The CDR3 length is 14 residues.

The genes are TRBV7-2 and TRBJ2-5; TRBD1 agrees at 10 bases. The end of the DNA fits TRBJ2-7 better, so the J call may be wrong. Germline V gene data show CDR1 as SGHTA and CDR2 as FQGNSA. This CDR3 has 15 amino acids. CDR3 residues: CASSLSGDRGYEQYF. The CDR3 nucleotides are TGTGCCAGCAGCTTAAGTGGGGACAGGGGCTACGAGCAGTACTTC.

As concerns this clone: Lacking the conserved final phenylalanine or tryptophan, this CDR3 likely reflects a read error. It is unclear where the CDR3 begins or ends on the DNA, so no DNA is shown, and the CDR3 is as TCRdb lists it. The chain employs TRBV5-4 and TRBJ1-1. The germline V gene has CDR1 SGHNT and CDR2 YYREEE (reference sequence). The CDR3 is made up of 8 amino acids, end residues included. CDR3 loop: CASSSDYT.

Notes on this clone: Other DNA sequences within the sample encode an identical CDR3. The CDR3 is CAWSPGGNQPQHF. Here the CDR3 DNA reads TGTGCCTGGTCCCCAGGGGGCAATCAGCCCCAGCATTTT. The chain couples TRBV30 to TRBJ1-5; TRBD1 might be the D (6 bases). The CDR3 contains 13 residues. V gave up 5 bases and J gave up 2 bases, with 10 bases separating them. Germline assignment: CDR1 GTSNPN and CDR2 SVGIG (reference sequence).

The chain recombines TRBV4-1 with TRBJ2-7; D perhaps matches TRBD2 (6 bases). The CDR3 has 14 amino acids. Trimming left V 2 bases short and J 0 bases short, with 8 bases between. From germline, CDR1 is MGHRA and CDR2 YSYEKL. CDR3 protein: CASSQLGGSYEQYF. For the CDR3, the DNA is TGCGCCAGCAGCCAACTGGGGGGCTCCTACGAGCAGTACTTC.

This clone appeared a few times. The chain links TRBV5-4 to TRBJ1-2, with 7 bases matching TRBD1. From germline, CDR1 is SGHNT and CDR2 YYREEE (reference sequence). The J segment lost 3 bases and the V segment lost 2 bases, leaving 4 bases of the junction unmatched. The CDR3 runs 14 residues. This CDR3 is CASSLQGSDYGYTF. The CDR3 bases are TGTGCCAGCAGCTTACAGGGGTCCGACTATGGCTACACCTTC.

The table lists this clone with a count of one. This chain links TRBV11-2 with TRBJ1-1; D is possibly TRBD1 (5 bases). The length of the CDR3 is 13 residues. The ends were cut back, 5 bases at V and 1 base at J, with 8 bases in the middle. In germline, CDR1 is SGHAT, CDR2 FQNNGV. CDR3 DNA sequence: TGTGCCAGCAGCACAGACAGGAACACTGAAGCTTTCTTT. Translating it yields CASSTDRNTEAFF.

This clone was detected a few times. The chain is built from TRBV5-1 and TRBJ2-6; tentatively, D is TRBD2 (6 bases). The CDR3 runs to 17 residues. V lost 4 bases to trimming and J lost 0 bases, with 14 bases between them. Germline loops: CDR1 SGHRS, CDR2 YFSETQ. The CDR3 DNA sequence: TGCGCCAGCAGCGCACCGGGACTGAACTCTGGGGCCAACGTCCTGACTTTC. Translated: CASSAPGLNSGANVLTF.